This TCR beta chain was profiled in a study of T cell changes during pregnancy in multiple sclerosis. V was trimmed by 3 bases and J by 4 bases, leaving 12 bases between them. CDR1 is SQVTM, CDR2 ANQGSEA, per germline. The CDR3 totals 13 residues. Repertoires were generated with immunoSEQ multiplex PCR, while TCRdb's copy carries only in-frame clones and drops some. Of 90,000 or so clones listed, around 90% were seen once; the top ten hold about 1.8%. The sequence came from a female donor in good health, enrolled as a control in a pregnancy study. The input for sequencing was peripheral blood, taken in the first trimester of pregnancy. This rearrangement joins TRBV29-1 to TRBJ1-1; maybe TRBD1 (5 bases). The CDR3 is CSVDWGGSTEAFF. The CDR3, as DNA: TGCAGCGTTGATTGGGGGGGGAGCACTGAAGCTTTCTTT.